The 9 T cell receptor beta chains listed next were all sequenced from one sample in a study of T cell changes during pregnancy in multiple sclerosis. The method was immunoSEQ multiplex PCR; TCRdb's version includes in-frame clones alone and lacks a portion of them. The table has some 120,000 clones, approximately 93% seen once. The material was peripheral blood, obtained before pregnancy. The receptor set was obtained from a female donor with multiple sclerosis, enrolled in a pregnancy study.

The CDR3 region is CAWRSYSYNEQFF. Written as DNA, the CDR3 is TGTGCCTGGAGGTCTTACTCCTACAATGAGCAGTTCTTC. The gene calls are TRBV30 and TRBJ2-1; the D is unclear. Trimming took 3 bases from V and 0 from J, leaving 6 bases between them. This CDR3 spans 13 amino acids. From germline, CDR1 is GTSNPN and CDR2 SVGIG (reference sequence).

The chain recombines TRBV11-2 with TRBJ1-4, with D perhaps TRBD1 (6 bases). V lost 5 bases and J lost 1, with 11 bases in between. The CDR3 loop spans 15 amino acids. Germline CDR1 SGHAT, CDR2 FQNNGV. The CDR3: CASSATGITNEKLFF. The CDR3 nucleotides are TGTGCCAGCAGCGCCACAGGGATAACTAATGAAAAACTGTTTTTT.

The V gene is TRBV5-1, the J gene TRBJ2-1; 8 nucleotides agree with TRBD1. CDR1 and CDR2 from the germline V gene are SGHRS and YFSETQ. J lost 4 bases, V lost 3 bases, and 3 bases had no gene match. The CDR3 loop spans 14 amino acids. CDR3 residues: CASSSGQEYNEQFF. The CDR3 DNA reads TGCGCCAGCAGCTCGGGACAGGAATACAATGAGCAGTTCTTC.

The CDR3 DNA reads TGTGCCAGCACCCCAGGGGAGTATGGCTATGGCTACACCTTC. Protein sequence: CASTPGEYGYGYTF. The V gene is TRBV6-1, the J gene TRBJ1-2; D perhaps matches TRBD1 (6 bases). The V end was cut by 7 bases, the J end by 4 bases, with 16 bases between. CDR1 is MNHNS, CDR2 SASEGT, per germline. The CDR3 sequence is 14 residues long.

V usage is TRBV25-1 and J usage is TRBJ2-5, with D possibly matching TRBD1 (6 bases). The CDR3 runs to 14 residues. Trimming shortened V by 4 bases and J by 4 bases, and 13 bases separated the two germline ends. Germline loops: CDR1 MGHDK, CDR2 SYGVNS. The CDR3 spells CASSASGHLETQYF. The CDR3, as DNA: TGTGCCAGCAGTGCCTCGGGACACTTAGAGACCCAGTACTTC.

J is TRBJ1-2 and V is TRBV27; the D gene is possibly TRBD1 (5 bases). The V end was cut by 3 bases, the J end by 8 bases, with 13 bases between. This CDR3 contains 13 residues. Germline V gene data show CDR1 as MNHEY and CDR2 as SMNVEV (reference sequence). CDR3 region: CASSFGQGKGYTF. CDR3 nucleotide sequence: TGTGCCAGCAGTTTTGGTCAGGGAAAGGGCTACACCTTC.

This sequence joins TRBV28 and TRBJ1-1, with 8 positions matching TRBD1. CDR1 and CDR2 (germline): MDHEN, SYDVKM. V lost 10 bases, J lost 1 base, and 8 bases stayed unmatched. This CDR3 comprises 14 residues. The CDR3, as DNA: TGTGCCATCGAAACCGGACAGGGGAACACTGAAGCTTTCTTT. This gives the protein CAIETGQGNTEAFF.

The V call is TRBV7-2, the J call TRBJ2-5, with TRBD1 matching 8 bases. The CDR3 sequence is 14 residues long. V was pared by 5 bases and J by 1 base, with 3 bases of the junction left unmatched. Germline V lookup: CDR1 SGHTA, CDR2 FQGNSA. This CDR3 is CASSPGQGQETQYF. The CDR3 DNA reads TGTGCCAGCAGCCCTGGACAGGGCCAAGAGACCCAGTACTTC.

The rearrangement uses TRBV5-1 and TRBJ2-2; D is uncertain. Per the germline V gene, CDR1 is SGHRS and CDR2 is YFSETQ. V lost 6 bases to trimming and J lost 8 bases, with 14 bases between them. CDR3 size: 13 residues. CDR3 in amino acids: CASKELEGGELFF. CDR3 in DNA: TGCGCCAGCAAGGAGTTAGAAGGTGGGGAGCTGTTTTTT.